The 21 T cell receptor beta chains below were found in one sample sequenced in a study of T cells in localized non-small cell lung cancer (dated by TCRdb to the early 2020s). Libraries were built with the immunoSEQ multiplex PCR assay. The clones in this table, taken by TCRdb from immuneACCESS, are in-frame only. Not every clone is retained; where verified, under half of the shortfall comes from an unresolved V gene, and the cause of the rest is unknown. In this sample the table shows nearly 15,000 clones, approximately 85% of which occur a single time. Roughly 4% of the sample is taken by the ten largest. The sequences come from peripheral blood, collected before any cancer treatment. These receptor sequences come from a woman aged 40 to 75 with stage I lung adenocarcinoma.

This chain uses TRBV2 with TRBJ1-6; 9 bases are shared with TRBD1. CDR1 SNHLY and CDR2 FYNNEI come from the germline V gene. With V trimmed by 6 bases and J by 10 bases, 4 bases remained unmatched. The CDR3 extends over 13 amino acids. This CDR3 reads CASSGQGYSPLHF. The CDR3, as DNA: TGTGCCAGCAGCGGACAGGGGTACTCACCCCTCCACTTT. The full variable domain, rest sourced from reference TRBV2 and TRBJ1-6, is EPEVTQTPSHQVTQMGQEVILRCVPISNHLYFYWYRQILGQKVEFLVSFYNNEISEKSEIFDDQFSVERPDGSNFTLKIRSTKLEDSAMYFCASSGQGYSPLHFGNGTRLTVT.

The genes are TRBV7-9 and TRBJ1-2; unclear D gene. The CDR3 extends over 16 amino acids. Trimming took 3 bases from V and 4 from J, leaving 18 bases between them. CDR1 SEHNR and CDR2 FQNEAQ come from the germline V gene (reference sequence). This CDR3 is CASSFLPGLRSYGYTF. The CDR3 DNA is TGTGCCAGCAGCTTTTTACCGGGCCTTCGCAGCTATGGCTACACCTTC.

The rearrangement uses TRBV5-1 and TRBJ2-5; 9 bases line up with TRBD2. V shed 2 bases, J shed 3 bases, and the junction held 8 bases outside the gene matches. CDR1 is SGHRS and CDR2 is YFSETQ in the germline V gene. The CDR3 has 16 amino acids. The CDR3 bases are TGCGCCAGCAGCTTCAACCTAGCGGGGAAAAAAGAGACCCAGTACTTC. Translation: CASSFNLAGKKETQYF.

The V call is TRBV19, the J call TRBJ1-5; no clear D gene. Trimming cost V 5 bases and J 4 bases, with 9 bases left between them. The CDR3 is 13 amino acids. Germline CDR1 and CDR2: LNHDA and SQIVND (reference sequence). In nucleotides, the CDR3 is TGTGCCAGTAGTTACATGGGGAATCAGCCCCAGCATTTT. Encoded protein: CASSYMGNQPQHF. Based on the CDR3 plus reference TRBV19 and TRBJ1-5, the full variable domain is DGGITQSPKYLFRKEGQNVTLSCEQNLNHDAMYWYRQDPGQGLRLIYYSQIVNDFQKGDIAEGYSVSREKKESFPLTVTSAQKNPTAFYLCASSYMGNQPQHFGDGTRLSIL.

The genes are TRBV6-6 and TRBJ1-2; D gene ambiguous. CDR3 size: 11 residues. Germline V gene sequence: CDR1 MNHNY, CDR2 SVGAGI (reference sequence). The V end was cut by 5 bases, the J end by 10 bases, with 11 bases between. The CDR3 region has the DNA TGTGCCAGCAGTGCAACAGTCTACTACACCTTC. Translated: CASSATVYYTF.

This clone was observed a few times. The chain has TRBV5-6 and TRBJ1-1, with D possibly TRBD1 on 6 matching bases. Trimming removed 2 bases from V and 0 bases from J, with 11 bases in between. This CDR3 has 15 amino acids. From germline, CDR1 is SGHDT and CDR2 YYEEEE. CDR3: CASSFPTGMNTEAFF. The CDR3, as DNA: TGTGCCAGCAGCTTCCCCACAGGGATGAACACTGAAGCTTTCTTT. Full variable domain (remainder filled in from reference TRBV5-6 and TRBJ1-1): DAGVTQSPTHLIKTRGQQVTLRCSPKSGHDTVSWYQQALGQGPQFIFQYYEEEERQRGNFPDRFSGHQFPNYSSELNVNALLLGDSALYLCASSFPTGMNTEAFFGQGTRLTVV.

This rearrangement joins TRBV29-1 to TRBJ2-3, with unresolved D. Germline assignment: CDR1 SQVTM and CDR2 ANQGSEA. Trimming took 8 bases from V and 2 from J, leaving 11 bases between them. The CDR3 loop spans 12 amino acids. The CDR3 protein is CSLRSNTDTQYF. The CDR3 DNA sequence: TGCAGCTTACGGTCAAACACAGATACGCAGTATTTT.

The chain is built from TRBV7-6 and TRBJ2-2, with 7 positions matching TRBD2. CDR3 length: 16 amino acids. The ends lost 5 bases at V and 0 bases at J; junction bases unmatched: 6. The germline CDR1 and CDR2 sequences are SGHVS and FNYEAQ. The CDR3 sequence is CASSPLAGANTGELFF. The CDR3 DNA follows: TGTGCCAGCAGCCCCCTGGCGGGGGCGAACACCGGGGAGCTGTTTTTT.

The chain recombines TRBV30 with TRBJ1-2; no firm D call. The CDR3 sequence is 14 residues long. Deletions cut 0 bases from V and 4 bases from J, with 12 bases between. Germline-derived CDR1 and CDR2 are GTSNPN and SVGIG (reference sequence). The CDR3 region is CAWSVGISTYGYTF. The CDR3 bases are TGTGCCTGGAGTGTAGGTATCAGTACCTATGGCTACACCTTC.

The rearrangement links TRBV25-1 to TRBJ2-1; 16 nucleotides match TRBD2. The V segment lost 4 bases and the J segment 16 bases; nucleotides outside the gene matches: 13. CDR1 and CDR2 (germline): MGHDK, SYGVNS. This CDR3 is 16 amino acids long. The DNA for the CDR3 is TGTGCCAGCAGTGGGATAGTCCCGGGACTAGCGGGGGGGCACTTCTTC. Translation: CASSGIVPGLAGGHFF.

The chain couples TRBV4-2 to TRBJ2-1; D may be TRBD1 (5 bases). V was clipped by 1 base and J by 2 bases, with 6 bases between them. CDR1 and CDR2 (germline): LGHNA, YNFKEQ. This CDR3 is 14 amino acids long. The CDR3, as DNA: TGTGCCAGCAGCCAAGTAGGGGCCTACAATGAGCAGTTCTTC. The encoded protein is CASSQVGAYNEQFF.

V usage is TRBV27 and J usage is TRBJ2-3, with TRBD2 matching over 11 bases. CDR1 and CDR2 from the germline V gene are MNHEY and SMNVEV (reference sequence). The ends lost 7 bases at V and 0 bases at J; junction bases unmatched: 3. The CDR3 spans 15 residues. CDR3: CASNLAGGSTDTQYF. The DNA of the CDR3 is TGTGCCAGCAACCTAGCGGGGGGCAGCACAGATACGCAGTATTTT.

The chain couples TRBV5-6 to TRBJ2-1; tentatively, D is TRBD2 (6 bases). This CDR3 comprises 12 residues. CDR1 SGHDT and CDR2 YYEEEE come from the germline V gene. V was trimmed by 0 bases and J by 10 bases, leaving 8 bases between them. The CDR3 nucleotides are TGTGCCAGCAGCTTGGAGAGCGGGGAGCAGTTCTTC. It codes for CASSLESGEQFF.

J is TRBJ1-1 and V is TRBV13; no clear D gene. Trimming shortened V by 5 bases and J by 6 bases, and 10 bases separated the two germline ends. The CDR3 runs 12 residues. CDR1 is PRHDT and CDR2 is FYEKMQ in the germline V gene (reference sequence). The CDR3 loop is CASSRPRPEAFF. The CDR3 DNA reads TGTGCCAGCAGCCGACCCCGACCTGAAGCTTTCTTT.

This rearrangement joins TRBV6-5 to TRBJ1-3; tentative D call: TRBD1 (5 bases). Germline V gene lookup returns CDR1 MNHEY and CDR2 SVGAGI. CDR3 length: 15 amino acids. Deletions cut 6 bases from V and 0 bases from J, with 12 bases between. The CDR3 coding sequence is TGTGCCAGCAGCCTGACAGACTCCTCTGGAAACACCATATATTTT. Encoded protein: CASSLTDSSGNTIYF.

The J gene is TRBJ2-3, the V gene TRBV2; unclear D gene. The CDR3 runs to 14 residues. With 4 bases removed from V and 6 bases from J, the gap between germline ends came to 14 bases. Germline V gene data show CDR1 as SNHLY and CDR2 as FYNNEI. Here the CDR3 reads CASSVREGWDTQYF. The CDR3 nucleotides are TGTGCCAGCAGTGTAAGGGAAGGATGGGATACGCAGTATTTT.

This chain links TRBV5-6 with TRBJ1-5; 7 bases align to TRBD1. This CDR3 is 16 amino acids long. Germline CDR1 reads SGHDT; CDR2 reads YYEEEE. J gave up 2 bases and V 0 bases, and 5 bases lay outside the gene matches. CDR3 nucleotide sequence: TGTGCCAGCAGCTTGGAAATAGACAGGGGCAATCAGCCCCAGCATTTT. The encoded protein is CASSLEIDRGNQPQHF.

This clone was seen just once. V gene TRBV7-2 combines with J gene TRBJ1-2; 7 nucleotides agree with TRBD1. The CDR3 extends over 12 amino acids. Trimming at V came to 5 bases and at J to 5 bases, leaving 2 bases not matched to a gene. The V gene's germline CDR1 is SGHTA and CDR2 FQGNSA. The CDR3 protein is CASSQQGYGYTF. CDR3 DNA: TGTGCCAGCAGCCAACAGGGGTATGGCTACACCTTC.

This clone was seen just once. In DNA form, the CDR3 reads TGTGCCAGCAGTTACGGGCGGGCACACACAGATACGCAGTATTTT. Its translation: CASSYGRAHTDTQYF. J is TRBJ2-3 and V is TRBV6-5; D might be TRBD2 (5 bases). The germline CDR1 and CDR2 sequences are MNHEY and SVGAGI. The CDR3 runs to 15 residues. The V end lost 2 bases, the J end lost 2 bases, and 11 bases lay between the germline ends.

V is TRBV6-1 and J is TRBJ1-6; D unresolved. Germline V gene sequence: CDR1 MNHNS, CDR2 SASEGT. The CDR3 is made up of 15 amino acids. The V gene lost 6 bases and the J gene lost 5 bases, with 14 bases spanning the gap. CDR3: CASRAMGGDNSPLHF. The CDR3 nucleotides are TGTGCCAGCAGGGCTATGGGCGGAGATAATTCACCCCTCCACTTT.

This clone showed up just a few times. The V and J genes are TRBV14 and TRBJ2-5; D could derive from TRBD1 or TRBD2 (5 bases each). V was clipped by 0 bases and J by 4 bases, with 12 bases between them. Per the germline V gene, CDR1 is SGHDN and CDR2 is FVKESK. This CDR3 contains 15 residues. CDR3 region: CASSQDIGGSETQYF. Here the CDR3 DNA reads TGTGCCAGCAGCCAAGATATTGGGGGATCAGAGACCCAGTACTTC.